These 8 T cell receptor beta chains originate from one sample sequenced in a study of T-cell reconstitution after alpha-beta-depleted transplantation in children. The TCRbeta library was prepared with unique molecular identifiers. TCRdb re-derived calls from the PCR reads in MiXCR, one entry per CDR3 protein. The sample includes around 600,000 distinct CDR3 sequences, under 12% of them seen just once. The material was PBMCs from the stem cell graft donor, obtained from the stem cell graft. Receptor source: a human donor who donated a stem cell graft to a child with acute myeloid leukemia.

V is TRBV5-6 and J is TRBJ2-2, with 7 positions matching TRBD1. Losses at the gene ends were 6 bases for V and 0 bases for J; bases not matched to a gene: 2. The CDR3 has 14 amino acids. Germline loops: CDR1 SGHDT, CDR2 YYEEEE. The CDR3, as DNA: TGTGCCAGCAAGGGGACAGCGAACACCGGGGAGCTGTTTTTT. Translated, it gives CASKGTANTGELFF. The variable domain in full, with the rest retrieved from reference TRBV5-6 and TRBJ2-2, is DAGVTQSPTHLIKTRGQQVTLRCSPKSGHDTVSWYQQALGQGPQFIFQYYEEEERQRGNFPDRFSGHQFPNYSSELNVNALLLGDSALYLCASKGTANTGELFFGEGSRLTVL.

The V and J genes are TRBV20-1 and TRBJ2-1, with TRBD2 matching 8 bases. J lost 4 bases, V lost 1 base, and 3 bases had no gene match. This CDR3 has 14 amino acids. Germline lookup yields CDR1 DFQATT and CDR2 SNEGSKA (reference sequence). CDR3 region: CSARGASGYNEQFF. DNA of the CDR3: TGCAGTGCTAGAGGGGCTAGCGGGTACAATGAGCAGTTCTTC.

This clonotype has just a few counts. This chain links TRBV6-2 or TRBV6-3 with TRBJ2-1, with 7 positions matching TRBD2. Germline V gives CDR1 MNHEY, CDR2 SVGEGT. V dropped 7 bases and J dropped 4; count of bases not matched to a gene: 7. CDR3 length equals 14 residues. The CDR3 nucleotides are TGTGCCAGCACCCGCAGCGGGACTTACAATGAGCAGTTCTTC. Its protein is CASTRSGTYNEQFF.

This clonotype was detected a few times. The chain employs TRBV20-1 and TRBJ2-4, with TRBD2 matching 9 bases. This CDR3 comprises 15 residues. The germline V gene has CDR1 DFQATT and CDR2 SNEGSKA (reference sequence). The trim removed 5 bases at V and 1 base at J, leaving 6 bases unmatched. In nucleotides, the CDR3 is TGCAGTGCTGATTGGAGCGGGAGGGCCAAAAACATTCAGTACTTC. This codes for CSADWSGRAKNIQYF.

The chain joins TRBV28 to TRBJ1-1, with 10 bases lining up with TRBD1. The CDR3 extends over 15 amino acids. Looked up from germline, CDR1 is MDHEN and CDR2 is SYDVKM. J gave up 4 bases and V 7 bases, and 9 bases lay outside the gene matches. CDR3 amino acids: CASTLTGGSVTEAFF. DNA for the CDR3: TGTGCCAGCACCCTGACAGGGGGCAGCGTCACTGAAGCTTTCTTT.

The chain recombines TRBV20-1 with TRBJ2-2; possibly TRBD2 for D (6 bases). The CDR3 contains 14 residues. The V end was cut by 3 bases, the J end by 3 bases, with 11 bases between. The germline gives CDR1 DFQATT, CDR2 SNEGSKA (reference sequence). CDR3 in amino acids: CSASKRVDTGELFF. Written as DNA, the CDR3 is TGCAGTGCTAGTAAGCGGGTAGACACCGGGGAGCTGTTTTTT.

This rearrangement joins TRBV20-1 to TRBJ1-1, with 9 bases that match TRBD1. Unmatched junction bases numbered 16, after V lost 1 base and J lost 10 bases. Germline-derived CDR1 and CDR2 are DFQATT and SNEGSKA (reference sequence). This CDR3 has 16 residues. DNA for the CDR3: TGCAGTGCTAGAGGAGGGTCGGGACAGGGCCCTAGGGGAGCTTTCTTT. Encoded protein: CSARGGSGQGPRGAFF.

This clonotype was found many times. The chain couples TRBV29-1 to TRBJ2-7, with 7 positions matching TRBD1. V lost 7 bases and J lost 0; bases outside the gene matches: 9. The CDR3 has 14 residues. CDR1 is SQVTM, CDR2 ANQGSEA, per germline. CDR3 sequence reads: CSAGAGGSSYEQYF. Here the CDR3 DNA reads TGCAGCGCAGGGGCAGGGGGTAGCTCCTACGAGCAGTACTTC.